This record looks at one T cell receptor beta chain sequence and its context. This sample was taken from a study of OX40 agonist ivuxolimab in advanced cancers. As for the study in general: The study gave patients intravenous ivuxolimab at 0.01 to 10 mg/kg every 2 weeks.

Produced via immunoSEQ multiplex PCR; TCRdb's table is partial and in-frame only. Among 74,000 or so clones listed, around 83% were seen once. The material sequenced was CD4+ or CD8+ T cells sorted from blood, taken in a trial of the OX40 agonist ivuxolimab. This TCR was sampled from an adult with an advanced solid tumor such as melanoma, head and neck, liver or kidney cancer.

The CDR3: CATQRQDLPVGELFF. Written as DNA, the CDR3 is TGTGCCACCCAGAGGCAGGACCTCCCCGTGGGGGAGCTGTTTTTT. The chain joins TRBV28 to TRBJ2-2; D uncertain. The CDR3 consists of 15 residues. In germline, CDR1 is MDHEN, CDR2 SYDVKM. V was shortened by 10 bases and J by 8 bases, with 23 bases between the two germline ends.